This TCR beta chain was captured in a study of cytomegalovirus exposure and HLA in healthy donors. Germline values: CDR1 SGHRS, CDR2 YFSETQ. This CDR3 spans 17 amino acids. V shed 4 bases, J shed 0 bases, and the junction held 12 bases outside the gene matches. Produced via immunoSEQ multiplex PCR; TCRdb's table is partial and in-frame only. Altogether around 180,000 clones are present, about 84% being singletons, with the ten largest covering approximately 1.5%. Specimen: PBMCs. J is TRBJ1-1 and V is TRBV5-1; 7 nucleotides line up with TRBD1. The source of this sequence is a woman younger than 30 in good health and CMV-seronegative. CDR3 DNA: TGCGCCAGCAGCCTAGAACTACAGGGGATCTTGAACACTGAAGCTTTCTTT. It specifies CASSLELQGILNTEAFF.